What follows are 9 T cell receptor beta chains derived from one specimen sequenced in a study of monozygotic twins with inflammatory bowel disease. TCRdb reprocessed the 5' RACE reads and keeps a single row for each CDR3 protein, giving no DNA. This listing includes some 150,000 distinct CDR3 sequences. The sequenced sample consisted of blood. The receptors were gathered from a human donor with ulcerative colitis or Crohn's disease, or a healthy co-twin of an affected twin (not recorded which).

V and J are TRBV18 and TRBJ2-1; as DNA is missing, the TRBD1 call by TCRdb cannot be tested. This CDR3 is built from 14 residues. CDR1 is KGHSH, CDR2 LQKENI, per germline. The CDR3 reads CASSPSGTDNEQFF.

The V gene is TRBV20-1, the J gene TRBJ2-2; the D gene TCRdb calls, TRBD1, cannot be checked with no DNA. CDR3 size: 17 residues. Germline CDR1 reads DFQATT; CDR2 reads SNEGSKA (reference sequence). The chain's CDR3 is CSARDLRTGTESGELFF.

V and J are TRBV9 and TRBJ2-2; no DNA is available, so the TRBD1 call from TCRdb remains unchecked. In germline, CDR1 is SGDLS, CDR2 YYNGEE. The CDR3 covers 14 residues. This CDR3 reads CASSRQGDAGELFF.

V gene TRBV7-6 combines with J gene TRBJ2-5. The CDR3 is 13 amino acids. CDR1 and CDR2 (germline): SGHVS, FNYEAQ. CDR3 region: CASSLPSQETQYF.

CDR3 protein: CASSLYGVNEQYF. The chain joins TRBV5-5 to TRBJ2-7. From germline, CDR1 is SGHKS and CDR2 YYEKEE (reference sequence). This CDR3 is built from 13 residues.

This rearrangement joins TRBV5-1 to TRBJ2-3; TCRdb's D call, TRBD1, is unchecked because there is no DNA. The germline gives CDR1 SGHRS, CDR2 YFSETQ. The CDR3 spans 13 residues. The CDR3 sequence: CASSQEGTDTQYF. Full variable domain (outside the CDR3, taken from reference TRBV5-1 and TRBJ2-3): KAGVTQTPRYLIKTRGQQVTLSCSPISGHRSVSWYQQTPGQGLQFLFEYFSETQRNKGNFPGRFSGRQFSNSRSEMNVSTLELGDSALYLCASSQEGTDTQYFGPGTRLTVL.

The CDR3: CASSEDRANEQFF. J is TRBJ2-1 and V is TRBV12-3 or TRBV12-4; TCRdb's D call, TRBD1, is unchecked because there is no DNA. The CDR3 is made up of 13 amino acids.

The CDR3 sequence: CATGTGDTGELFF. The gene calls are TRBV24-1 and TRBJ2-2; TCRdb reports TRBD1, a call that lacks DNA to check it against. Germline loops: CDR1 KGHDR, CDR2 SFDVKD. The CDR3 runs 13 residues.

CDR3 protein: CASSDVGGRQWQPQHF. The chain joins TRBV12-3 or TRBV12-4 to TRBJ1-5; TCRdb indicates TRBD1, and absent DNA this call remains unverified. This CDR3 spans 16 amino acids.